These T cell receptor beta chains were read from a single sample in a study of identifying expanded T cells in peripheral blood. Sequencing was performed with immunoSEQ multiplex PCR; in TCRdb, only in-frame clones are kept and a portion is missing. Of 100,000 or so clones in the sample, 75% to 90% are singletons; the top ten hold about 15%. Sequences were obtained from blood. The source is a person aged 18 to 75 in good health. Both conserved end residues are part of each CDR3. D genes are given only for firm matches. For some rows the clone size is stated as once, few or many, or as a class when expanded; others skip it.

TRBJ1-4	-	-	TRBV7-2	CASSLRGGINEKLFF	TGTGCCAGCAGCCTGCGGGGGGGGATTAATGAAAAACTGTTTTTT
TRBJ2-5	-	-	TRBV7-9	CASSPGETQYF	TGTGCCAGCAGCCCCGGAGAGACCCAGTACTTC
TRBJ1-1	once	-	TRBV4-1	CASSQPAVNTEAFF	TGCGCCAGCAGCCAACCTGCGGTGAACACTGAAGCTTTCTTT
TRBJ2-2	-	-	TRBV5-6	CASSFSPGPNTGELFF	TGTGCCAGCAGCTTTAGTCCCGGACCGAACACCGGGGAGCTGTTTTTT
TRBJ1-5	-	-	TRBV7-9	CASSGGDSNQPQHF	TGTGCCAGCAGTGGGGGGGATAGCAATCAGCCCCAGCATTTT
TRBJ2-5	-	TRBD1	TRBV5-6	CASSFGQGGETQYF	TGTGCCAGCAGCTTCGGACAGGGTGGAGAGACCCAGTACTTC
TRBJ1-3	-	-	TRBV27	CASSPRHPAGNTIYF	TGTGCCAGCAGTCCCCGTCACCCCGCTGGAAACACCATATATTTT
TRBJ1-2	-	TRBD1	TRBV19	CASSIPPTGGNGYTF	TGTGCCAGTAGTATACCGCCGACAGGGGGTAATGGCTACACCTTC
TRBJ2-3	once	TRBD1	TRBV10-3	CAITARDRGSDTQYF	TGTGCCATCACCGCAAGGGACAGGGGGTCAGATACGCAGTATTTT
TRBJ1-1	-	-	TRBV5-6	CASSLWGALNTEAFF	TGTGCCAGCAGCTTGTGGGGGGCGCTAAACACTGAAGCTTTCTTT
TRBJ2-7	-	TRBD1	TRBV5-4	CASSRSGQGTYEQYF	TGTGCCAGCAGCCGATCGGGACAGGGAACTTACGAGCAGTACTTC
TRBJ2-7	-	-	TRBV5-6	CASSPKDYPYEQYF	TGTGCCAGCAGCCCTAAAGATTACCCCTACGAGCAGTACTTC
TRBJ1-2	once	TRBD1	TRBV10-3	CAISELGGQLNYGYTF	TGTGCCATCAGTGAGTTGGGGGGACAGTTAAACTATGGCTACACCTTC
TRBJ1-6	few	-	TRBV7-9	CASSDGGYNSPLHF	TGTGCCAGCAGCGATGGGGGGTATAATTCACCCCTCCACTTT
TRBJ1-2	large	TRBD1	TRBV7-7	CASSPDRGRDGYTF	TGTGCCAGCAGCCCCGACAGGGGGCGAGATGGCTACACCTTC
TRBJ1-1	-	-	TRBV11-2	CASSLAAGWANTEAFF	TGTGCCAGCAGCTTAGCGGCGGGGTGGGCAAACACTGAAGCTTTCTTT
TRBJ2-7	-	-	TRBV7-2	CASSLAGGAYEQYF	TGTGCCAGCAGCTTAGCCGGCGGAGCCTACGAGCAGTACTTC
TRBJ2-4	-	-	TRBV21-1	CASSKKRVDRAKNIQYF	TGTGCCAGCAGCAAAAAAAGGGTCGACAGAGCCAAAAACATTCAGTACTTC
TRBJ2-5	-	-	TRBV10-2	CASSDGVYQETQYF	TGCGCCAGCAGTGATGGCGTCTACCAAGAGACCCAGTACTTC
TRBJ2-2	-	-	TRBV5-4	CASSLVVGGSTGELFF	TGTGCCAGCAGCTTGGTCGTCGGGGGAAGCACCGGGGAGCTGTTTTTT
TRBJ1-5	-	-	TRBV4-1	CASSPWRVNQPQHF	TGCGCCAGCAGCCCTTGGAGGGTAAATCAGCCCCAGCATTTT
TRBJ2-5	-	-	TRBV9	CASSERTGEVETQYF	TGTGCCAGCAGCGAGCGGACGGGGGAGGTGGAGACCCAGTACTTC
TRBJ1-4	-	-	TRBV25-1	CASSESVRRNEKLFF	TGTGCCAGCAGTGAATCTGTCAGAAGAAATGAAAAACTGTTTTTT
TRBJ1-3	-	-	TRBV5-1	CASSLGVGSSGNTIYF	TGCGCCAGCAGCTTGGGGGTAGGGAGCTCTGGAAACACCATATATTTT
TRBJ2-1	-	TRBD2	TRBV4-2	CASSQEVGTRNEQFF	TGTGCCAGCAGCCAAGAGGTTGGGACTAGGAATGAGCAGTTCTTC
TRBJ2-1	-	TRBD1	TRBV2	CASLPQGASNEQFF	TGTGCCAGCTTGCCACAGGGGGCAAGCAATGAGCAGTTCTTC
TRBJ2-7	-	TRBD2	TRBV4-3	CASSRREGWYEQYF	TGCGCCAGCAGTCGACGGGAGGGGTGGTACGAGCAGTACTTC
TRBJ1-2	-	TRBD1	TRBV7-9	CASSLTQQGVNTF	TGTGCCAGCAGCCTAACCCAGCAGGGGGTCAACACCTTC
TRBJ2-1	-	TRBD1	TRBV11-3	CASSLDQGGTGPYNEQFF	TGTGCCAGCAGCTTAGATCAGGGCGGGACAGGGCCCTACAATGAGCAGTTCTTC
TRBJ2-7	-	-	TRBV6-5	CASSTTNHDYEQYF	TGTGCCAGCAGTACCACTAACCATGACTACGAGCAGTACTTC
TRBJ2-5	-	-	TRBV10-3	CAAKSGQINQETQYF	TGTGCCGCGAAATCGGGACAAATAAACCAAGAGACCCAGTACTTC
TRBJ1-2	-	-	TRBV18	CASSQSGTNYGYTF	TGTGCCAGCTCACAGTCGGGGACCAACTATGGCTACACCTTC
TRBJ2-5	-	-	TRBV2	CASSDTGSQYF	TGTGCCAGCAGTGATACAGGGTCCCAGTACTTC
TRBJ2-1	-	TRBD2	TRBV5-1	CASSSGTSSNEQFF	TGCGCCAGCAGTTCCGGGACTAGCAGCAATGAGCAGTTCTTC
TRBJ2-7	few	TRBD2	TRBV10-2	CASSESTGLAGGQQYF	TGCGCCAGCAGTGAGTCGACGGGACTAGCGGGGGGGCAGCAGTACTTC
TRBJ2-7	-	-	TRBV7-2	CASSLYVYSQTSPYEQYF	TGTGCCAGCAGCTTGTACGTTTATAGTCAGACTAGTCCTTACGAGCAGTACTTC
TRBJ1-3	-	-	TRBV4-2	CASSHGATLGGNTIYF	TGTGCCAGCAGCCACGGGGCTACTTTGGGTGGAAACACCATATATTTT
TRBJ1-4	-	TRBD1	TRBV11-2	CASSLRSGTGDFLFF	TGTGCCAGCAGCTTAAGATCCGGGACAGGGGATTTTTTGTTTTTT
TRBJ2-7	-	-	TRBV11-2	CASSTRLMTLYEQYF	TGTGCCAGCAGTACTAGACTGATGACCCTCTACGAGCAGTACTTC
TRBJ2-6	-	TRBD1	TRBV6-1	CASSEASGGIGSGANVLTF	TGTGCCAGCAGTGAAGCGTCAGGGGGCATAGGCTCTGGGGCCAACGTCCTGACTTTC
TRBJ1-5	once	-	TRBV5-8	CASSLHIRGLNSGSNQPQHF	TGTGCCAGCAGCCTTCACATACGGGGCTTAAATTCGGGAAGCAATCAGCCCCAGCATTTT
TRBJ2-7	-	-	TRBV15	CATSSPDATYYEQYF	TGTGCCACCAGCAGCCCTGATGCTACCTACTACGAGCAGTACTTC
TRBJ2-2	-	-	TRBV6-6	CATGGPNTGELFF	TGTGCCACCGGGGGACCGAACACCGGGGAGCTGTTTTTT
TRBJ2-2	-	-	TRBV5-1	CASSLRVVEGVGAGELFF	TGCGCCAGCAGCTTGAGGGTTGTTGAAGGGGTAGGAGCCGGGGAGCTGTTTTTT
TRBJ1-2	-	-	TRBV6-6	CASSLVGHLNYGYTF	TGTGCCAGCAGCCTCGTGGGACACCTTAACTATGGCTACACCTTC
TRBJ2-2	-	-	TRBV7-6	CASSLGTGELFF	TGTGCCAGCAGCTTAGGGACCGGGGAGCTGTTTTTT
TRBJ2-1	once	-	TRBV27	CASSLWGYNEQFF	TGTGCCAGCAGTTTATGGGGTTACAATGAGCAGTTCTTC
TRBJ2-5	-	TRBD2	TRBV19	CASAKWGGSQETQYF	TGTGCCAGTGCGAAATGGGGGGGATCTCAAGAGACCCAGTACTTC
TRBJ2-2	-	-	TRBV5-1	CASSFLSFRGNANTGELFF	TGCGCCAGCAGCTTTTTAAGTTTTCGGGGGAACGCGAACACCGGGGAGCTGTTTTTT
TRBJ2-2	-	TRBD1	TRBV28	CASSSLDRGNPGELFF	TGTGCCAGCAGTTCCTTGGACAGGGGGAATCCCGGGGAGCTGTTTTTT
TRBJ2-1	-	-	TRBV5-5	CASSLAANEQFF	TGTGCCAGCAGCTTGGCTGCCAATGAGCAGTTCTTC
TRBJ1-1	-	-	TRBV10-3	CAIKGGAEIATEAFF	TGTGCCATCAAGGGGGGGGCTGAGATTGCGACTGAAGCTTTCTTT
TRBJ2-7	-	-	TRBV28	CASIDLGSDEQYF	TGTGCCAGCATAGATCTGGGGTCCGACGAGCAGTACTTC
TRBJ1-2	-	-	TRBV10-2	CASSTGFAPNGYTF	TGCGCCAGCAGTACAGGGTTCGCCCCGAATGGCTACACCTTC